The 4 T cell receptor beta chains listed next were all sequenced from one sample in a study of blood T cell repertoires in COVID-19. The protocol was immunoSEQ multiplex PCR, while the TCRdb copy is restricted to in-frame clones and leaves out a portion. There are 300,000 to 350,000 clones in the sample; roughly 87% occur only once, and 2% to 3% lies in the top ten. Source material: peripheral blood. Receptor source: a man between 18 and 29 years old with active or convalescent COVID-19.

The gene calls are TRBV5-1 and TRBJ1-2; D is perhaps TRBD1 (6 bases). From germline, CDR1 is SGHRS and CDR2 YFSETQ. Trimming took 5 bases from V and 4 from J, leaving 18 bases between them. The CDR3 has 15 amino acids. DNA of the CDR3: TGCGCCAGCAGTCTTACTCGGGACACAGTCTATGGCTACACCTTC. This sequence encodes CASSLTRDTVYGYTF. Together with reference TRBV5-1 and TRBJ1-2, the CDR3 gives the full variable domain: KAGVTQTPRYLIKTRGQQVTLSCSPISGHRSVSWYQQTPGQGLQFLFEYFSETQRNKGNFPGRFSGRQFSNSRSEMNVSTLELGDSALYLCASSLTRDTVYGYTFGSGTRLTVV.

The J gene is TRBJ2-5, the V gene TRBV7-9, with 13 bases fitting TRBD2. The CDR3 contains 16 residues. Germline lookup yields CDR1 SEHNR and CDR2 FQNEAQ (reference sequence). The V and J ends lost 4 bases and 2 bases, in that order; junction bases with no gene match: 4. As DNA, the CDR3 is TGTGCCAGCAGCTCGACTAGCGGGAGGACACAAGAGACCCAGTACTTC. Encoded protein: CASSSTSGRTQETQYF.

This chain uses TRBV9 with TRBJ1-6, with D possibly matching TRBD1 (5 bases). The V gene's germline CDR1 is SGDLS and CDR2 YYNGEE. The V end was cut by 0 bases, the J end by 10 bases, with 11 bases between. CDR3 length: 14 residues. The CDR3 loop is CASSVETARSPLHF. CDR3 nucleotide sequence: TGTGCCAGCAGCGTAGAGACAGCAAGATCACCCCTCCACTTT.

The CDR3 protein is CASSLWTSGPNEQFF. The CDR3 DNA is TGTGCCAGCAGCTTATGGACTAGCGGTCCTAATGAGCAGTTCTTC. The rearrangement uses TRBV7-8 and TRBJ2-1; 10 positions match TRBD2. With 2 bases clipped from V and 7 bases from J, the junction kept 5 bases outside the gene matches. Germline V CDR1 and CDR2: SGHVS, FQNEAQ. The CDR3 totals 15 residues.